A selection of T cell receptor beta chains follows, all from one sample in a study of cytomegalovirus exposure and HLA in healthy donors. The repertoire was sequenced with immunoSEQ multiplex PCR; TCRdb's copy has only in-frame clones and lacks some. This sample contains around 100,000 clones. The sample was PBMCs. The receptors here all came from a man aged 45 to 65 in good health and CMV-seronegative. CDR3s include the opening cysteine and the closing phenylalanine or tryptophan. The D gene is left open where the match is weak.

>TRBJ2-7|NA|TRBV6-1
TGTGCCAGCAGTGAAGTGAGGAGGGGACAGCAGTACTTC
CASSEVRRGQQYF
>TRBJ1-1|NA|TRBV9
TGTGCCAGCAGCGTAGGGCAGGGGTACACTGAAGCTTTCTTT
CASSVGQGYTEAFF
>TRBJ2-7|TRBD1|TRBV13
TGTGCCAGCAGCCCCCGGACAGGGCACTCCTACGAGCAGTACTTC
CASSPRTGHSYEQYF
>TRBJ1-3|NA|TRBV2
TGTGCCAGCAGTGAATTACGGGGGAACTCTGGAAACACCATATATTTT
CASSELRGNSGNTIYF
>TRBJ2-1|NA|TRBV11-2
TGTGCCAGCAGCTTATCACAGGCGGGACCCTACAATGAGCAGTTCTTC
CASSLSQAGPYNEQFF
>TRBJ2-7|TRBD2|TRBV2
TGTGCCATCGCCCTCGGGACTAGCGGTTACGAGCAGTACTTC
CAIALGTSGYEQYF
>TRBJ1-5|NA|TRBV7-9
TGTGCCAGCAGTCAGGACGGGGGTCAGCCCCAGCATTTT
CASSQDGGQPQHF
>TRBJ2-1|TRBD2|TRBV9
TGTGCCAGCAGCGTCTCCGGGACTAGTCACGATGAGCAGTTCTTC
CASSVSGTSHDEQFF
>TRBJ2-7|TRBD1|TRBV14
TGTGCCAGCAGGGGCCCGGGACAGGGCAATAATGAGCAGTACTTC
CASRGPGQGNNEQYF
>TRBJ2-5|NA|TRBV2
TGTGCCAGCATCCGGGAGCGATACCAAGAGACCCAGTACTTC
CASIRERYQETQYF
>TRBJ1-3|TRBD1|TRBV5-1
TGCGCCAGCAGCCCGACAGGGGGCTTTGGAAACACCATATATTTT
CASSPTGGFGNTIYF
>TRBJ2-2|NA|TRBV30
TGTGCCTGGAGTAGTACCGGGACCGGGGAGCTGTTTTTT
CAWSSTGTGELFF